These 6 T cell receptor beta chains originate from one sample sequenced in a study of CD8 T cell repertoires and HIV-1 epitope variants (dated by TCRdb to the early 2020s). These receptors' targets are unknown. Library method: the immunoSEQ multiplex PCR assay. Imported from immuneACCESS, the table was reduced by TCRdb to in-frame sequences with V and J called. These copies leave out some clones; in studies compared against another copy, an unresolved V gene accounts for under half, and the cause of the remainder is not known. The sample data list 5,500 to 7,000 clones, and roughly 70% of these were observed just once. The ten largest clones add up to around 45% of the sample. The sample taken for sequencing was cultured CD8+ T cells derived from PBMCs. These receptors were obtained from a male donor with HIV.

The chain has TRBV15 and TRBJ2-7, with TRBD2 identical over 9 bases. This CDR3 is built from 17 residues. V lost 1 base, J lost 0 bases, and 7 bases stayed unmatched. Germline loops: CDR1 LNHNV, CDR2 YYDKDF (reference sequence). CDR3 in DNA: TGTGCCACCAGCAGAGCAACCTTAGCGGGGGACTCCTACGAGCAGTACTTC. Translation gives CATSRATLAGDSYEQYF. The full variable domain, its missing parts supplied by reference TRBV15 and TRBJ2-7, is DAMVIQNPRYQVTQFGKPVTLSCSQTLNHNVMYWYQQKSSQAPKLLFHYYDKDFNNEADTPDNFQSRRPNTSFCFLDIRSPGLGDTAMYLCATSRATLAGDSYEQYFGPGTRLTVT.

The chain carries TRBV10-2 and TRBJ2-7; 8 nucleotides match TRBD1. Unmatched junction bases numbered 8, after V lost 6 bases and J lost 7 bases. There are 13 residues in the CDR3. From germline, CDR1 is WSHSY and CDR2 SAAADI. Here the CDR3 DNA reads TGCGCCAGCAGAGTTCAGGGGGCCCGGGAGCAGTACTTC. Its translation: CASRVQGAREQYF.

There are a few counts of this clone. The chain recombines TRBV4-1 with TRBJ2-7; D remains unclear. Trimming removed 3 bases at V and 7 bases at J, with 7 bases between. This CDR3 contains 11 residues. CDR1 is MGHRA, CDR2 YSYEKL, per germline. As DNA, the CDR3 is TGCGCCAGCAGCCATCCCGGGGAGCAGTACTTC. Translating gives CASSHPGEQYF.

This sequence joins TRBV9 and TRBJ1-2, with TRBD1 matching over 9 bases. Unmatched junction bases numbered 10, after V lost 3 bases and J lost 1 base. The CDR3 loop spans 17 amino acids. Germline V gene lookup returns CDR1 SGDLS and CDR2 YYNGEE. CDR3 nucleotides: TGTGCCAGCAGCGCACCGGGACAGGGCACTTTTAACTATGGCTACACCTTC. Encoded protein: CASSAPGQGTFNYGYTF.

The chain combines TRBV15 with TRBJ1-2; D uncertain. With 0 bases removed from V and 10 bases from J, the gap between germline ends came to 9 bases. In germline, CDR1 is LNHNV, CDR2 YYDKDF (reference sequence). The CDR3 loop spans 12 amino acids. CDR3 nucleotides: TGTGCCACCAGCAGAGATGCCGAGGACTACACCTTC. Protein: CATSRDAEDYTF.

The V and J genes are TRBV11-2 and TRBJ2-3, with D hard to call. Germline loops: CDR1 SGHAT, CDR2 FQNNGV. Trimming took off 5 bases at V and 2 bases at J, with 17 bases between the two ends. The CDR3 consists of 16 residues. This CDR3 reads CASSTSVASATDTQYF. The CDR3 DNA reads as TGTGCCAGCAGCACATCCGTGGCGTCAGCCACAGATACGCAGTATTTT.